These 31 T cell receptor beta chains came from one sample sequenced in a study of a mutant IDH1 vaccine in newly diagnosed glioma. These TCRs are of unknown antigen specificity. The protocol was immunoSEQ multiplex PCR, while the TCRdb copy is restricted to in-frame clones and leaves out a portion. The data contain about 54,000 clones, 80% to 90% of them singletons. As for time point: week 23, last vaccination. Mutant IDH1 20-mer peptide, at 300 ug, made up each vaccine dose, with topical imiquimod. Material: PBMCs, obtained from a glioma patient whose treatment included an IDH1 peptide vaccine. Every receptor here comes from a man aged 40-49 years with glioma.

Only one count was recorded for this clone. The rearrangement joins TRBV7-9 to TRBJ2-7; perhaps TRBD1 as D (5 bases). This CDR3 has 12 amino acids. V lost 2 bases and J lost 6, with 8 bases in between. Germline V gene data show CDR1 as SEHNR and CDR2 as FQNEAQ (reference sequence). In nucleotides, the CDR3 is TGTGCCAGCAGCTTATGGGGCTCCGAGCAGTACTTC. The encoded protein is CASSLWGSEQYF.

This clone was observed a single time. The chain carries TRBV27 and TRBJ1-2; D is ambiguous. From germline, CDR1 is MNHEY and CDR2 SMNVEV (reference sequence). The CDR3 has 17 residues. The V end lost 0 bases, the J end lost 1 base, and 15 bases lay between the germline ends. The CDR3 reads CASSLSRWGVGNYGYTF. CDR3 nucleotide sequence: TGTGCCAGCAGTTTATCGAGGTGGGGTGTGGGTAACTATGGCTACACCTTC.

This chain connects TRBV14 to TRBJ2-3; perhaps TRBD2 as D (6 bases). From germline, CDR1 is SGHDN and CDR2 FVKESK. V was trimmed by 3 bases and J by 5 bases, leaving 12 bases between them. CDR3 length equals 14 residues. The CDR3 DNA follows: TGTGCCAGCAGCCAGGGGGGATTCGGAGATACGCAGTATTTT. It is translated as CASSQGGFGDTQYF.

This clone came up once. The chain employs TRBV4-2 and TRBJ1-2; no firm D call. The CDR3 totals 15 residues. Looked up from germline, CDR1 is LGHNA and CDR2 is YNFKEQ. V shed 1 base and J shed 7 bases, with 16 bases lying between them. CDR3 sequence reads: CASSQGRSGEGGYTF. DNA for the CDR3: TGTGCCAGCAGCCAAGGGCGGAGCGGCGAGGGTGGCTACACCTTC.

This chain connects TRBV7-9 to TRBJ2-7, with 8 bases aligning to TRBD1. Per the germline V gene, CDR1 is SEHNR and CDR2 is FQNEAQ (reference sequence). This CDR3 region has 15 residues. V lost 5 bases and J lost 0; bases outside the gene matches: 6. Here the CDR3 reads CASSNPGQVSYEQYF. CDR3 sequence (DNA): TGTGCCAGCAGCAACCCGGGACAGGTCTCCTACGAGCAGTACTTC.

This clone was recorded only once. This chain uses TRBV5-4 with TRBJ2-7; 7 nucleotides match TRBD1. Germline assignment: CDR1 SGHNT and CDR2 YYREEE (reference sequence). The ends lost 5 bases at V and 4 bases at J; junction bases unmatched: 12. The CDR3 extends over 15 amino acids. Here the CDR3 DNA reads TGTGCCAGCAGTCTTTCGGCAGGGGGTTGGTACGAGCAGTACTTC. Translating gives CASSLSAGGWYEQYF. Full variable domain (rest looked up from reference TRBV5-4 and TRBJ2-7): ETGVTQSPTHLIKTRGQQVTLRCSSQSGHNTVSWYQQALGQGPQFIFQYYREEENGRGNFPPRFSGLQFPNYSSELNVNALELDDSALYLCASSLSAGGWYEQYFGPGTRLTVT.

V gene TRBV11-2 combines with J gene TRBJ2-5; the D is unclear. Looked up from germline, CDR1 is SGHAT and CDR2 is FQNNGV. The CDR3 sequence is 11 residues long. V was cut by 3 bases and J by 5 bases, with 4 bases left in between. The CDR3 here is CASSFGETQYF. CDR3 bases: TGTGCCAGCAGCTTTGGGGAGACCCAGTACTTC.

The rearrangement uses TRBV19 and TRBJ2-1; 7 bases map to TRBD2. Germline V lookup: CDR1 LNHDA, CDR2 SQIVND (reference sequence). J was trimmed by 4 bases and V by 0 bases; bases with no gene match: 9. CDR3 length equals 17 residues. CDR3 protein: CASSIDLPSGVYNEQFF. CDR3 nucleotide sequence: TGTGCCAGTAGTATAGATCTCCCTAGCGGAGTTTACAATGAGCAGTTCTTC.

CDR3 coding DNA: TGTGCCAGCAGCCTCAACCCGGGACAGGGGAGTAACGAGCAGTACTTC. This sequence encodes CASSLNPGQGSNEQYF. The chain combines TRBV7-2 with TRBJ2-7, with 10 bases lining up with TRBD1. Trimming removed 5 bases from V and 5 bases from J; junction bases left unmatched: 12. Germline V gene sequence: CDR1 SGHTA, CDR2 FQGNSA. This CDR3 region has 16 residues.

The CDR3 loop reads CASSAAQGGITDTQYF. The CDR3 DNA reads as TGTGCCAGCAGTGCAGCGCAGGGAGGGATCACAGATACGCAGTATTTT. V gene TRBV2 combines with J gene TRBJ2-3; 7 positions match TRBD2. CDR1 and CDR2 from the germline V gene are SNHLY and FYNNEI. The CDR3 consists of 16 residues. The V and J ends lost 4 bases and 2 bases, in that order; junction bases with no gene match: 9.

The rearrangement links TRBV9 to TRBJ2-7, with 13 bases lining up with TRBD2. V trimming: 0 bases; J trimming: 7 bases; junction bases outside the gene matches: 7. This CDR3 region has 16 residues. Germline assignment: CDR1 SGDLS and CDR2 YYNGEE. The CDR3 loop is CASSVARTSGSIEQYF. As DNA, the CDR3 is TGTGCCAGCAGCGTAGCTAGGACTAGCGGGAGCATAGAGCAGTACTTC.

The rearrangement uses TRBV7-9 and TRBJ2-1; possible D gene TRBD1, 6 bases. Trimming left V 5 bases short and J 2 bases short, with 19 bases between. CDR3 length: 17 residues. Germline V gene sequence: CDR1 SEHNR, CDR2 FQNEAQ (reference sequence). The CDR3 region has the DNA TGTGCCAGCAGCCTACCGGCGGACAGTCAAACCTACAATGAGCAGTTCTTC. Protein: CASSLPADSQTYNEQFF.

The chain joins TRBV15 to TRBJ2-7; the D call may be TRBD1 or TRBD2 (5 bases each). The V gene's germline CDR1 is LNHNV and CDR2 YYDKDF (reference sequence). Trimming cost V 0 bases and J 7 bases, with 16 bases left between them. The CDR3 extends over 15 amino acids. CDR3 residues: CATSRDLEDWGEQYF. The CDR3 DNA reads as TGTGCCACCAGCAGAGATCTCGAGGATTGGGGGGAGCAGTACTTC. Variable domain in full (rest from reference TRBV15 and TRBJ2-7): DAMVIQNPRYQVTQFGKPVTLSCSQTLNHNVMYWYQQKSSQAPKLLFHYYDKDFNNEADTPDNFQSRRPNTSFCFLDIRSPGLGDTAMYLCATSRDLEDWGEQYFGPGTRLTVT.

V usage is TRBV7-3 and J usage is TRBJ1-1; D perhaps matches TRBD1 (6 bases). The CDR3 runs 13 residues. Trimming stripped 4 bases from V and 5 bases from J, with 11 bases between. Germline V gives CDR1 SGHTA, CDR2 FQGTGA. The CDR3 DNA is TGTGCCAGCAGCTCGGACAGTCGAACTGAAGCTTTCTTT. It encodes CASSSDSRTEAFF.

Only a few counts were recorded for this clone. V usage is TRBV5-1 and J usage is TRBJ2-1; 8 bases are shared with TRBD2. Trimming took 4 bases from V and 4 from J; bases not matched to a gene: 10. This CDR3 region has 16 residues. Germline V CDR1 and CDR2: SGHRS, YFSETQ. CDR3 amino acids: CASSPSPGGWYNEQFF. DNA of the CDR3: TGCGCCAGCAGCCCCTCTCCGGGAGGGTGGTACAATGAGCAGTTCTTC.

J is TRBJ2-1 and V is TRBV4-2, with a possible D match to TRBD2 (6 bases). The CDR3 sequence is 14 residues long. V was pared by 2 bases and J by 8 bases, with 13 bases between. Germline lookup yields CDR1 LGHNA and CDR2 YNFKEQ. Here the CDR3 DNA reads TGTGCCAGCAGCCAACCGACTAGACACGATGAGCAGTTCTTC. Translated, it gives CASSQPTRHDEQFF.

V usage is TRBV7-9 and J usage is TRBJ2-7, with D possibly TRBD2 on 6 matching bases. Trimming left V 11 bases short and J 3 bases short, with 17 bases between. Germline-derived CDR1 and CDR2 are SEHNR and FQNEAQ (reference sequence). The CDR3 runs to 13 residues. CDR3 loop: CALGGAANYEQYF. The CDR3 nucleotides read TGTGCCCTCGGAGGGGCGGCGAACTACGAGCAGTACTTC.

J is TRBJ2-1 and V is TRBV28; 7 nucleotides agree with TRBD2. J was trimmed by 3 bases and V by 2 bases; bases with no gene match: 7. The CDR3 is 16 residues long. Germline V gene data show CDR1 as MDHEN and CDR2 as SYDVKM. Written as DNA, the CDR3 is TGTGCCAGCAGTTTAACCGGGGCTAGCGGCTACAATGAGCAGTTCTTC. Its protein product is CASSLTGASGYNEQFF.

On this clone itself: This sequence may be a read error, since a much larger clone differs from it by one base. The chain carries TRBV5-6 and TRBJ1-2; D call uncertain. Looked up from germline, CDR1 is SGHDT and CDR2 is YYEEEE. The CDR3 contains 11 residues. V gave up 1 base and J gave up 2 bases, with 0 bases separating them. CDR3 amino acids: CASSLNYGYTF. In nucleotides, the CDR3 is TGTGCCAGCAGCTTGAACTATGGCTACACCTTC.

The rearrangement uses TRBV14 and TRBJ2-3; 9 bases map to TRBD1. V lost 3 bases, J lost 3 bases, and 7 bases stayed unmatched. The CDR3 length is 16 residues. Germline V lookup: CDR1 SGHDN, CDR2 FVKESK. The CDR3 reads CASSHIQGAGTDTQYF. The CDR3 nucleotides are TGTGCCAGCAGCCATATACAGGGGGCTGGGACAGATACGCAGTATTTT.

CDR3 protein: CASSSAGAYSNQPQHF. The CDR3 coding sequence is TGTGCCAGCAGTTCAGCAGGGGCCTATAGCAATCAGCCCCAGCATTTT. The genes are TRBV27 and TRBJ1-5, with a weak D call TRBD1 (6 bases). V was pared by 4 bases and J by 0 bases, with 13 bases between. There are 16 residues in the CDR3. Germline loops: CDR1 MNHEY, CDR2 SMNVEV (reference sequence).

The genes are TRBV4-2 and TRBJ2-1; 14 bases line up with TRBD2. J was trimmed by 12 bases and V by 0 bases; bases with no gene match: 10. CDR3 length: 17 residues. Germline CDR1 LGHNA, CDR2 YNFKEQ. The DNA of the CDR3 is TGTGCCAGCAGCCAAGACTTCTCCGGGACTAGCGGGAGTCGGCAGTTCTTC. As protein: CASSQDFSGTSGSRQFF.

This clone was counted once. V is TRBV5-4 and J is TRBJ2-3; D is uncertain. Germline V gene data show CDR1 as SGHNT and CDR2 as YYREEE (reference sequence). The CDR3 runs to 17 residues. V lost 4 bases to trimming and J lost 2 bases, with 20 bases between them. CDR3 DNA sequence: TGTGCCAGCAGCCCTGGGATGGAGCAAGACCTCACAGATACGCAGTATTTT. It codes for CASSPGMEQDLTDTQYF.

The rearrangement uses TRBV4-2 and TRBJ2-1, with 9 bases that match TRBD2. Germline assignment: CDR1 LGHNA and CDR2 YNFKEQ. This CDR3 has 17 amino acids. V lost 0 bases to trimming and J lost 6 bases; unmatched junction nucleotides: 9. The CDR3 bases are TGTGCCAGCAGCCAAGAAGTCGCAGCGGGAGGACGCAATGAGCAGTTCTTC. Translation gives CASSQEVAAGGRNEQFF.

The rearrangement links TRBV6-1 to TRBJ2-7; 9 bases are a match to TRBD1. The CDR3 is 15 amino acids. V shed 3 bases, J shed 3 bases, and the junction held 6 bases outside the gene matches. Looked up from germline, CDR1 is MNHNS and CDR2 is SASEGT. For the CDR3, the DNA is TGTGCCAGCAGTGACCCCGGGACAGGGCGCTACGAGCAGTACTTC. Its translation is CASSDPGTGRYEQYF.

In this sample, this clone turned up once. The rearrangement joins TRBV4-3 to TRBJ2-2, with 7 bases identical to TRBD2. Per germline, CDR1 LGHNA and CDR2 YSLEER. This CDR3 comprises 16 residues. Trimming removed 1 base from V and 1 base from J; junction bases left unmatched: 3. The CDR3 loop reads CASSQGGGRNTGELFF. In nucleotides, the CDR3 is TGCGCCAGCAGCCAAGGGGGCGGGAGGAACACCGGGGAGCTGTTTTTT.

This CDR3 reads CASSYGTDNQPQHF. In nucleotides, the CDR3 is TGTGCCAGCAGCTACGGGACAGATAATCAGCCCCAGCATTTT. The chain couples TRBV7-8 to TRBJ1-5; 7 bases map to TRBD1. CDR3 length equals 14 residues. The V segment lost 4 bases and the J segment 4 bases; nucleotides outside the gene matches: 4. Looked up from germline, CDR1 is SGHVS and CDR2 is FQNEAQ.

The chain joins TRBV13 to TRBJ1-1; D might be TRBD1 (5 bases). V was trimmed by 1 base and J by 0 bases, leaving 18 bases between them. The CDR3 is made up of 18 amino acids. CDR1 and CDR2 (germline): PRHDT, FYEKMQ (reference sequence). DNA of the CDR3: TGTGCCAGCAGCTTAGCGGGACGGACTGATAAAATGAACACTGAAGCTTTCTTT. Protein sequence: CASSLAGRTDKMNTEAFF. Full variable domain (rest looked up from reference TRBV13 and TRBJ1-1): AAGVIQSPRHLIKEKRETATLKCYPIPRHDTVYWYQQGPGQDPQFLISFYEKMQSDKGSIPDRFSAQQFSDYHSELNMSSLELGDSALYFCASSLAGRTDKMNTEAFFGQGTRLTVV.

This clone was observed a handful of times. The V and J genes are TRBV6-6 and TRBJ2-2, with D unclear. Germline CDR1 MNHNY, CDR2 SVGAGI (reference sequence). This CDR3 has 13 amino acids. The V end was cut by 6 bases, the J end by 2 bases, with 7 bases between. CDR3 loop: CASSPRNTGELFF. CDR3 coding DNA: TGTGCCAGCAGCCCAAGAAACACCGGGGAGCTGTTTTTT.

The V call is TRBV4-2, the J call TRBJ2-7; tentatively, D is TRBD1 or TRBD2 (5 bases each). The CDR3 is 15 residues long. V lost 0 bases and J lost 1, with 10 bases in between. Germline CDR1 reads LGHNA; CDR2 reads YNFKEQ. CDR3 sequence: CASSQDLRGSYEQYF. CDR3 DNA sequence: TGTGCCAGCAGCCAAGATCTGAGGGGTTCCTACGAGCAGTACTTC.

The V gene is TRBV29-1, the J gene TRBJ1-2; 8 nucleotides align to TRBD1. Germline values: CDR1 SQVTM, CDR2 ANQGSEA. Losses at the gene ends were 7 bases for V and 5 bases for J; bases not matched to a gene: 3. CDR3 length equals 11 residues. CDR3 sequence (DNA): TGCAGCGCCGGGACAGGATATGGCTACACCTTC. Translating gives CSAGTGYGYTF.